This entry is about one T cell receptor (beta chain). Its specificity is not known. The data belong to a study of beta chain features in type 1 diabetes. About the study: Age, gender and cell yields were similar between patients and healthy donors. Study-wide findings and caveats: Shortening of TCRB CDR3s, moderate but significant, appeared in all four CD4+ subsets of Type 1 diabetes patients.

The investigators reverse transcribed all of the isolated RNA, so they sequenced expressed TCRB transcripts. Sequencing of naive, central memory and regulatory T cell samples gave an average of about 3.7 million reads. Generated by immunoSEQ multiplex PCR, the TCRdb table keeps only in-frame clones and is missing some. The sample records about 300,000 clones, 13% being singletons. The germline V gene encodes CDR1 SGHVS and CDR2 FQNEAQ. The CDR3 has 16 amino acids. Trimming removed 4 bases from V and 5 bases from J, with 20 bases in between. The sequence derives from a woman in her late teens or twenties with type 1 diabetes. The chain links TRBV7-8 to TRBJ1-2; a weak D match, TRBD1 (5 bases). The sample was naive CD4+ T cells from blood. Here the CDR3 DNA reads TGTGCCAGCAGCTCGAACCAGGGCCCCGCTTGGTATGGCTACACCTTC. As protein: CASSSNQGPAWYGYTF.